These T cell receptor beta chains were read from a single sample in a study of PD-L1 blockade in urothelial cancer. TCRdb keeps only in-frame clones here, not all; method: immunoSEQ multiplex PCR. The sample has 95,000 to 100,000 clones; around 86% are singletons. This specimen was PBMCs, taken around atezolizumab (anti-PD-L1) treatment. The receptors shown here come from a man aged 60 to 69 with urothelial cancer. Each CDR3 is given with its conserved first and last residue. Fields, in order: D gene, clone size, V gene, J gene, CDR3 protein, CDR3 DNA. A D gene is named only where the DNA matches it firmly. Clone size is shown for a subset of rows, as once, few, many or a class of expanded clone.

d_call: -; clone_size: -; v_call: TRBV6-6; j_call: TRBJ1-5; cdr3_aa: CASTPGPSNQPQHF; cdr3_nt: TGTGCCAGCACCCCAGGGCCGAGCAATCAGCCCCAGCATTTT
d_call: TRBD2; clone_size: -; v_call: TRBV9; j_call: TRBJ2-5; cdr3_aa: CASSVGGTSGSETQYF; cdr3_nt: TGTGCCAGCAGCGTAGGCGGGACTAGCGGGAGTGAGACCCAGTACTTC
d_call: TRBD1; clone_size: -; v_call: TRBV19; j_call: TRBJ2-3; cdr3_aa: CASSTGGFTDTQYF; cdr3_nt: TGTGCCAGTAGTACAGGGGGCTTCACAGATACGCAGTATTTT
d_call: -; clone_size: -; v_call: TRBV29-1; j_call: TRBJ1-1; cdr3_aa: CSVGSTGYTEAFF; cdr3_nt: TGCAGCGTTGGGAGCACAGGGTACACTGAAGCTTTCTTT
d_call: TRBD1; clone_size: -; v_call: TRBV28; j_call: TRBJ2-5; cdr3_aa: CASSSPWDRDETQYF; cdr3_nt: TGTGCCAGCAGTTCTCCCTGGGACAGGGACGAGACCCAGTACTTC
d_call: -; clone_size: -; v_call: TRBV6-5; j_call: TRBJ1-2; cdr3_aa: CASSSPPGAGYTF; cdr3_nt: TGTGCCAGCAGTTCGCCCCCAGGGGCTGGCTACACCTTC
d_call: -; clone_size: -; v_call: TRBV5-1; j_call: TRBJ2-2; cdr3_aa: CASSLLGQGNTGELFF; cdr3_nt: TGCGCCAGCAGCTTGTTGGGGCAGGGGAACACCGGGGAGCTGTTTTTT
d_call: -; clone_size: -; v_call: TRBV5-6; j_call: TRBJ2-7; cdr3_aa: CASTPRAALSEQYF; cdr3_nt: TGTGCCAGCACCCCCAGGGCCGCGCTATCTGAGCAGTACTTC
d_call: -; clone_size: -; v_call: TRBV12-5; j_call: TRBJ1-1; cdr3_aa: CASGLLPGNTEAFF; cdr3_nt: TGTGCTAGTGGTTTGCTTCCGGGTAACACTGAAGCTTTCTTT
d_call: -; clone_size: -; v_call: TRBV7-2; j_call: TRBJ2-7; cdr3_aa: CASSLDGVYEQYF; cdr3_nt: TGTGCCAGCAGCTTAGATGGAGTCTACGAGCAGTACTTC
d_call: -; clone_size: once; v_call: TRBV14; j_call: TRBJ1-4; cdr3_aa: CASSPRTAISPTNEKLFF; cdr3_nt: TGTGCCAGCAGCCCCCGGACAGCTATCTCTCCAACTAATGAAAAACTGTTTTTT
d_call: -; clone_size: -; v_call: TRBV5-4; j_call: TRBJ1-1; cdr3_aa: CASSLTQGRTEAFF; cdr3_nt: TGTGCCAGCAGCTTGACGCAGGGTCGGACTGAAGCTTTCTTT
d_call: TRBD2; clone_size: -; v_call: TRBV30; j_call: TRBJ2-5; cdr3_aa: CAWSVPSGRGETQYF; cdr3_nt: TGTGCCTGGAGTGTGCCCAGCGGGAGAGGAGAGACCCAGTACTTC
d_call: -; clone_size: -; v_call: TRBV30; j_call: TRBJ2-7; cdr3_aa: CAWMDQSTGWPDWYF; cdr3_nt: TGTGCCTGGATGGACCAATCTACAGGGTGGCCGGATTGGTACTTC
d_call: TRBD1; clone_size: -; v_call: TRBV27; j_call: TRBJ2-2; cdr3_aa: CASSPRQGAGELFF; cdr3_nt: TGTGCCAGCAGTCCCCGACAGGGCGCCGGGGAGCTGTTTTTT
d_call: TRBD2; clone_size: few; v_call: TRBV7-2; j_call: TRBJ2-1; cdr3_aa: CASSQTSGSYNEQFF; cdr3_nt: TGTGCCAGCAGCCAGACTAGCGGCTCCTACAATGAGCAGTTCTTC
d_call: -; clone_size: -; v_call: TRBV5-4; j_call: TRBJ2-5; cdr3_aa: CASSFDTGSQETQYF; cdr3_nt: TGTGCCAGCAGCTTCGATACAGGGTCCCAAGAGACCCAGTACTTC
d_call: -; clone_size: -; v_call: TRBV30; j_call: TRBJ1-2; cdr3_aa: CAWIRGAAFRF; cdr3_nt: TGTGCCTGGATCAGGGGCGCTGCCTTCCGTTTC
d_call: TRBD2; clone_size: -; v_call: TRBV29-1; j_call: TRBJ2-1; cdr3_aa: CSVSSVAGGGAEQFF; cdr3_nt: TGCAGCGTTTCTTCAGTAGCGGGGGGAGGCGCTGAGCAGTTCTTC
d_call: -; clone_size: -; v_call: TRBV19; j_call: TRBJ1-1; cdr3_aa: CASSIDGGNTEAFF; cdr3_nt: TGTGCCAGTAGTATAGATGGCGGGAACACTGAAGCTTTCTTT
d_call: -; clone_size: -; v_call: TRBV28; j_call: TRBJ2-3; cdr3_aa: CASSLGRETDTQYF; cdr3_nt: TGTGCCAGCAGTTTGGGGCGGGAAACAGATACGCAGTATTTT
d_call: -; clone_size: -; v_call: TRBV6-5; j_call: TRBJ2-2; cdr3_aa: CASSTMSGELFF; cdr3_nt: TGTGCCAGCAGTACCATGAGCGGGGAGCTGTTTTTT
d_call: -; clone_size: -; v_call: TRBV5-6; j_call: TRBJ1-5; cdr3_aa: CASSWGGYSGSNQPQHF; cdr3_nt: TGTGCCAGCAGCTGGGGGGGATATAGCGGCAGCAATCAGCCCCAGCATTTT
d_call: -; clone_size: -; v_call: TRBV10-3; j_call: TRBJ1-1; cdr3_aa: CAISGDRNTEAFF; cdr3_nt: TGTGCCATCAGTGGCGACAGGAACACTGAAGCTTTCTTT
d_call: TRBD2; clone_size: -; v_call: TRBV5-6; j_call: TRBJ2-7; cdr3_aa: CASSLAASGYSYEQYF; cdr3_nt: TGTGCCAGCAGCTTGGCGGCTAGCGGATACTCCTACGAGCAGTACTTC
d_call: TRBD2; clone_size: -; v_call: TRBV7-8; j_call: TRBJ2-3; cdr3_aa: CASSPGLEQNTQYF; cdr3_nt: TGTGCCAGCAGCCCTGGACTAGAACAGAATACGCAGTATTTT
d_call: -; clone_size: few; v_call: TRBV11-3; j_call: TRBJ2-7; cdr3_aa: CASSLTQGMEQYF; cdr3_nt: TGTGCCAGCAGCTTAACGCAGGGAATGGAGCAGTACTTC
d_call: -; clone_size: -; v_call: TRBV6-6; j_call: TRBJ2-5; cdr3_aa: CASSYSWRGETQYF; cdr3_nt: TGTGCCAGCAGTTACTCATGGCGAGGAGAGACCCAGTACTTC
d_call: -; clone_size: -; v_call: TRBV7-9; j_call: TRBJ2-2; cdr3_aa: CASSQDSAGELFF; cdr3_nt: TGTGCCAGCAGCCAGGACAGCGCCGGGGAGCTGTTTTTT